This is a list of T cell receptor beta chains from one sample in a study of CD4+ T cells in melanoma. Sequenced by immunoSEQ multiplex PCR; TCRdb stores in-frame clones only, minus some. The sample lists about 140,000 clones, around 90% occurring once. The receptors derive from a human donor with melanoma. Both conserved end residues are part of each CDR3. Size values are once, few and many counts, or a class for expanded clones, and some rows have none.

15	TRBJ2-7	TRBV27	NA	CASSLRGTGYAEQYF
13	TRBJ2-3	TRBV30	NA	CAWSPGTRHTQYF
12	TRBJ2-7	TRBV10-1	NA	CASSDRGNEQYF
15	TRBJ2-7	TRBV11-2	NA	CASSSSGTSSYEQYF
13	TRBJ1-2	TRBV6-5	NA	CASSFSGHYGYTF
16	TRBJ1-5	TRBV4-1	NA	CASSQVVVLGGQPQHF
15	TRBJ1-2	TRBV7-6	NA	CASSPGAVPIYGYTF
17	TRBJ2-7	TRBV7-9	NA	CASSSPPTAAFFYEQYF
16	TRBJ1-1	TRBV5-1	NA	CASSLAPGGGGTEAFF
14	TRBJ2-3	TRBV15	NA	CATSTRQGRDTQYF
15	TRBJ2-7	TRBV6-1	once	CASTGGGQGFYEQYF
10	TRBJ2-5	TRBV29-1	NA	CSVFRETQYF
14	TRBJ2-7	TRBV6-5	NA	CASSPYQGAGEQYF
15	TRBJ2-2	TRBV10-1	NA	CASSPGLSNTGELFF